Listed below are T cell receptor beta chains from one sample, sequenced in a study of CD8 T cells in ankylosing spondylitis. TCRdb itself ran the 5' RACE reads through MiXCR, one entry per CDR3 protein. Of about 540,000 distinct CDR3 sequences detected, roughly 13% appear once; the ten largest clones hold approximately 7%. The sample consisted of blood, either unsorted or a sorted T cell fraction (not recorded which). The receptors were gathered from a male donor with ankylosing spondylitis. Each CDR3 is given with its conserved first and last residue. Fields, in order: clone size, D gene, V gene, CDR3 length, J gene, CDR3 protein, CDR3 DNA. A D gene is named only where the DNA matches it firmly. For some rows the clone size is stated as once, few or many, or as a class when expanded; others skip it.

abundance: few
d_gene: TRBD2
v_gene: TRBV4-1
len: 20
j_gene: TRBJ2-1
CDR3aa: CASSPHRIPSGRFRDNEQFF
CDR3nt: TGCGCCAGCAGCCCTCACCGGATCCCTAGCGGGAGATTCAGGGACAATGAGCAGTTCTTC

abundance: .
d_gene: TRBD2
v_gene: TRBV20-1
len: 12
j_gene: TRBJ2-1
CDR3aa: CAPRAGGDEQFF
CDR3nt: TGCGCTCCCCGGGCGGGAGGCGATGAGCAGTTCTTC

abundance: few
d_gene: .
v_gene: TRBV10-1
len: 16
j_gene: TRBJ2-3
CDR3aa: CASSRLRVGSIDTQYF
CDR3nt: TGCGCCAGCAGTCGACTGCGGGTCGGTAGTATAGATACGCAGTATTTT

abundance: few
d_gene: .
v_gene: TRBV5-1
len: 15
j_gene: TRBJ1-1
CDR3aa: CASSLGGWVNTEAFF
CDR3nt: TGCGCCAGCAGCTTGGGGGGATGGGTGAACACTGAAGCTTTCTTT

abundance: .
d_gene: .
v_gene: TRBV10-3
len: 15
j_gene: TRBJ1-1
CDR3aa: CAISESVGRDTEAFF
CDR3nt: TGTGCCATCAGTGAGTCGGTGGGCAGAGACACTGAAGCTTTCTTT

abundance: .
d_gene: .
v_gene: TRBV5-5
len: 16
j_gene: TRBJ2-1
CDR3aa: CASSLLRGDGGNEQFF
CDR3nt: TGTGCCAGCAGCTTGCTAAGGGGAGACGGGGGTAATGAGCAGTTCTTC

abundance: .
d_gene: .
v_gene: TRBV21-1
len: 14
j_gene: TRBJ1-1
CDR3aa: CASSNPGMNTEAFF
CDR3nt: TGTGCCAGCAGCAATCCGGGGATGAACACTGAAGCTTTCTTT

abundance: .
d_gene: TRBD2
v_gene: TRBV20-1
len: 18
j_gene: TRBJ2-7
CDR3aa: CSAIWTGTSGSPHYEQYF
CDR3nt: TGCAGTGCTATATGGACCGGGACTAGCGGGAGCCCCCACTACGAGCAGTACTTC

abundance: many
d_gene: TRBD2
v_gene: TRBV27
len: 14
j_gene: TRBJ2-7
CDR3aa: CASSPGGGSYEQYF
CDR3nt: TGTGCCAGCAGCCCGGGAGGGGGCTCCTACGAGCAGTACTTC

abundance: few
d_gene: TRBD2
v_gene: TRBV6-2/TRBV6-3
len: 15
j_gene: TRBJ2-7
CDR3aa: CASSYWLAGASEQYF
CDR3nt: TGTGCCAGCAGTTACTGGCTAGCGGGAGCCTCCGAGCAGTACTTC

abundance: few
d_gene: TRBD1
v_gene: TRBV20-1
len: 14
j_gene: TRBJ1-6
CDR3aa: CSARVGDRNSPLHF
CDR3nt: TGCAGTGCTAGAGTCGGGGACAGAAATTCACCCCTCCACTTT

abundance: few
d_gene: TRBD1
v_gene: TRBV4-1
len: 15
j_gene: TRBJ1-1
CDR3aa: CASSPRTGGITEAFF
CDR3nt: TGCGCCAGCAGCCCACGGACAGGGGGAATCACTGAAGCTTTCTTT

abundance: .
d_gene: TRBD2
v_gene: TRBV20-1
len: 16
j_gene: TRBJ2-3
CDR3aa: CSAHILGGLYTDTQYF
CDR3nt: TGCAGTGCTCACATACTTGGGGGACTATACACAGATACGCAGTATTTT

abundance: .
d_gene: .
v_gene: TRBV29-1
len: 11
j_gene: TRBJ2-2
CDR3aa: CSVELTGELFF
CDR3nt: TGCAGCGTTGAGTTGACCGGGGAGCTGTTTTTT

abundance: .
d_gene: TRBD1
v_gene: TRBV3-1
len: 18
j_gene: TRBJ2-2
CDR3aa: CASSGGEAGTANTGELFF
CDR3nt: TGTGCCAGCAGCGGAGGTGAAGCCGGGACAGCGAACACCGGGGAGCTGTTTTTT

abundance: many
d_gene: TRBD1
v_gene: TRBV12-3/TRBV12-4
len: 15
j_gene: TRBJ2-7
CDR3aa: CASRPTGAVAYEQYF
CDR3nt: TGTGCCAGCAGGCCGACAGGGGCCGTGGCCTACGAGCAGTACTTC

abundance: few
d_gene: .
v_gene: TRBV5-6
len: 15
j_gene: TRBJ2-5
CDR3aa: CASSVGAGREETQYF
CDR3nt: TGTGCCAGCAGCGTGGGGGCGGGACGCGAAGAGACCCAGTACTTC

abundance: .
d_gene: TRBD2
v_gene: TRBV20-1
len: 16
j_gene: TRBJ2-1
CDR3aa: CSARDSGLAGDKEQFF
CDR3nt: TGCAGTGCTAGAGATTCCGGCCTAGCGGGAGATAAAGAGCAGTTCTTC

abundance: few
d_gene: .
v_gene: TRBV27
len: 10
j_gene: TRBJ1-5
CDR3aa: CAGMGGSAHF
CDR3nt: TGTGCCGGAATGGGGGGGAGTGCGCATTTT

abundance: many
d_gene: TRBD1
v_gene: TRBV6-5
len: 15
j_gene: TRBJ2-3
CDR3aa: CASSWDRGRTDTQYF
CDR3nt: TGTGCCAGCAGTTGGGACAGGGGGCGGACAGATACGCAGTATTTT

abundance: few
d_gene: TRBD1
v_gene: TRBV7-9
len: 15
j_gene: TRBJ1-1
CDR3aa: CASSLRDRMNTEAFF
CDR3nt: TGTGCCAGCAGCCTCAGGGACAGAATGAACACTGAAGCTTTCTTT

abundance: few
d_gene: .
v_gene: TRBV20-1
len: 13
j_gene: TRBJ1-6
CDR3aa: CSARIRGDSPLHF
CDR3nt: TGCAGTGCTAGAATACGGGGGGATTCACCCCTCCACTTT

abundance: few
d_gene: .
v_gene: TRBV19
len: 14
j_gene: TRBJ2-1
CDR3aa: CASRDLSSYNEQFF
CDR3nt: TGTGCCAGTAGAGACTTGAGCTCCTACAATGAGCAGTTCTTC

abundance: few
d_gene: .
v_gene: TRBV10-3
len: 13
j_gene: TRBJ2-5
CDR3aa: CAISPQDWETQYF
CDR3nt: TGTGCCATCAGTCCGCAAGATTGGGAGACCCAGTACTTC

abundance: few
d_gene: .
v_gene: TRBV4-1
len: 19
j_gene: TRBJ2-1
CDR3aa: CASSQGLFSEGPLHREQFF
CDR3nt: TGCGCCAGCAGCCAAGGTCTGTTTTCGGAGGGACCCTTACACCGTGAGCAGTTCTTC

abundance: .
d_gene: .
v_gene: TRBV6-2/TRBV6-3
len: 15
j_gene: TRBJ2-2
CDR3aa: CASVLGAGFTGELFF
CDR3nt: TGTGCCAGCGTCCTTGGGGCAGGGTTCACCGGGGAGCTGTTTTTT

abundance: .
d_gene: .
v_gene: TRBV5-1
len: 15
j_gene: TRBJ1-1
CDR3aa: CASGLGGGSSTEAFF
CDR3nt: TGCGCCAGCGGCCTGGGGGGTGGTAGTAGCACTGAAGCTTTCTTT

abundance: .
d_gene: TRBD2
v_gene: TRBV27
len: 16
j_gene: TRBJ2-7
CDR3aa: CASSVLAGNLLYEQYF
CDR3nt: TGTGCCAGCAGTGTACTAGCGGGTAATCTTCTCTACGAGCAGTACTTC

abundance: .
d_gene: .
v_gene: TRBV4-2
len: 13
j_gene: TRBJ1-2
CDR3aa: CASSQVEGVGYTF
CDR3nt: TGTGCCAGCAGCCAAGTAGAAGGGGTGGGCTACACCTTC

abundance: .
d_gene: .
v_gene: TRBV2
len: 14
j_gene: TRBJ2-3
CDR3aa: CASGTGLGTDTQYF
CDR3nt: TGTGCCAGCGGAACGGGACTTGGCACAGATACGCAGTATTTT

abundance: .
d_gene: .
v_gene: TRBV18
len: 14
j_gene: TRBJ2-1
CDR3aa: CASSGTTTTPEQFF
CDR3nt: TGTGCCAGCTCAGGGACAACAACCACACCTGAGCAGTTCTTC

abundance: few
d_gene: .
v_gene: TRBV10-3
len: 14
j_gene: TRBJ2-7
CDR3aa: CAISRDGDRGEQYF
CDR3nt: TGTGCCATCTCCCGGGACGGGGATAGGGGCGAGCAGTACTTC

abundance: few
d_gene: .
v_gene: TRBV7-8
len: 14
j_gene: TRBJ1-4
CDR3aa: CASSFRDDGEKLFF
CDR3nt: TGTGCCAGCAGCTTCAGGGATGACGGTGAAAAACTGTTTTTT

abundance: .
d_gene: TRBD1
v_gene: TRBV7-8
len: 17
j_gene: TRBJ1-2
CDR3aa: CASSLVAGGPLGYGYTF
CDR3nt: TGTGCCAGCAGCTTAGTGGCAGGGGGCCCCTTGGGCTATGGCTACACCTTC

abundance: few
d_gene: TRBD2
v_gene: TRBV7-2
len: 16
j_gene: TRBJ2-3
CDR3aa: CASSPGLAGVSDTQYF
CDR3nt: TGTGCCAGCAGCCCCGGACTAGCGGGAGTTTCAGATACGCAGTATTTT

abundance: .
d_gene: .
v_gene: TRBV7-8
len: 13
j_gene: TRBJ1-1
CDR3aa: CASSQRTDTEAFF
CDR3nt: TGTGCCAGCAGCCAAAGGACAGACACTGAAGCTTTCTTT

abundance: many
d_gene: .
v_gene: TRBV11-2
len: 13
j_gene: TRBJ2-3
CDR3aa: CASSLDRLDTQYF
CDR3nt: TGTGCCAGCAGCTTAGATCGGTTAGATACGCAGTATTTT

abundance: many
d_gene: .
v_gene: TRBV12-3/TRBV12-4
len: 11
j_gene: TRBJ1-1
CDR3aa: CASSLKIRAFF
CDR3nt: TGTGCCAGCAGTTTAAAGATAAGGGCTTTCTTT

abundance: .
d_gene: TRBD1
v_gene: TRBV4-2
len: 16
j_gene: TRBJ2-1
CDR3aa: CASSQEEQGGYNEQFF
CDR3nt: TGTGCCAGCAGCCAAGAGGAACAGGGGGGTTACAATGAGCAGTTCTTC

abundance: few
d_gene: .
v_gene: TRBV7-2
len: 14
j_gene: TRBJ1-2
CDR3aa: CASSVNAGRDGYTF
CDR3nt: TGTGCCAGCAGCGTAAACGCAGGCCGCGATGGCTACACCTTC

abundance: few
d_gene: .
v_gene: TRBV5-1
len: 13
j_gene: TRBJ1-4
CDR3aa: CASSYGANEKLFF
CDR3nt: TGCGCCAGCAGTTATGGTGCTAATGAAAAACTGTTTTTT

abundance: few
d_gene: .
v_gene: TRBV5-1
len: 15
j_gene: TRBJ1-5
CDR3aa: CASSWVGGEGQPQHF
CDR3nt: TGCGCCAGCAGCTGGGTAGGAGGGGAGGGTCAGCCCCAGCATTTT

abundance: .
d_gene: TRBD2
v_gene: TRBV29-1
len: 17
j_gene: TRBJ2-5
CDR3aa: CSFAPRTSGRVVETQYF
CDR3nt: TGCAGCTTTGCCCCCCGGACTAGCGGGAGGGTTGTAGAGACCCAGTACTTC

abundance: .
d_gene: .
v_gene: TRBV20-1
len: 13
j_gene: TRBJ1-1
CDR3aa: CSARWQPHTEAFF
CDR3nt: TGCAGTGCTAGATGGCAGCCGCACACTGAAGCTTTCTTT

abundance: .
d_gene: .
v_gene: TRBV7-2
len: 15
j_gene: TRBJ2-1
CDR3aa: CASSLELAPHNEQFF
CDR3nt: TGTGCCAGCAGCTTAGAGCTAGCGCCCCACAATGAGCAGTTCTTC

abundance: few
d_gene: .
v_gene: TRBV3-1
len: 13
j_gene: TRBJ1-1
CDR3aa: CASSPGFWGMAFF
CDR3nt: TGTGCCAGCAGCCCGGGTTTTTGGGGAATGGCTTTCTTT